Sequencing of this TCR beta chain was carried out in a study of T cell changes during pregnancy in multiple sclerosis. This clone was counted once. The assay was immunoSEQ multiplex PCR, and TCRdb's table has in-frame clones only and misses some. The sample shows approximately 70,000 clones, roughly nine tenths of them seen only once. CDR1 SGHDT and CDR2 YYEEEE come from the germline V gene. Trimming stripped 4 bases from V and 5 bases from J, with 18 bases between. CDR3 length equals 15 residues. The sequenced sample was peripheral blood, obtained in the third trimester of pregnancy. The V and J genes are TRBV5-6 and TRBJ1-2; perhaps TRBD1 as D (6 bases). This sequence was found in a female donor in good health, enrolled as a control in a pregnancy study. The CDR3 here is CASSGATGLGYGYTF. The CDR3 nucleotides are TGTGCCAGCAGCGGAGCTACAGGGTTAGGGTATGGCTACACCTTC. Using reference TRBV5-6 and TRBJ1-2 for the parts outside the CDR3, the full variable domain is DAGVTQSPTHLIKTRGQQVTLRCSPKSGHDTVSWYQQALGQGPQFIFQYYEEEERQRGNFPDRFSGHQFPNYSSELNVNALLLGDSALYLCASSGATGLGYGYTFGSGTRLTVV.